This T cell receptor beta chain was identified during a study of cytomegalovirus exposure and HLA in healthy donors. Of note for this clone: The antigen remains undetermined.

After removal of 5 bases from V and 3 bases from J, the junction contained 2 bases not matched to a gene. The CDR3 covers 15 residues. Germline loops: CDR1 MNHNS, CDR2 SASEGT. The PCR contained 60 Vbeta and 13 Jbeta primers. TCRdb's table, derived via immunoSEQ multiplex PCR, lists solely in-frame clones and lacks some. The sample shows around 120,000 clones, roughly 80% of them seen only once. Study results and limitations: An analysis done earlier found most TCR beta V segments productive about 90% or about 30% of the time. Most sequenced TCRs were rare (though some public TCRs occurred in many donors).

The sequenced sample was PBMCs. This TCR was sampled from a man aged 25 to 40 in good health and CMV-seronegative. This rearrangement joins TRBV6-1 to TRBJ2-6; 9 bases align to TRBD1. In DNA form, the CDR3 reads TGTGCCAGCAGTACAGGGGGCGGTGGGGCCAACGTCCTGACTTTC. This translates into CASSTGGGGANVLTF.